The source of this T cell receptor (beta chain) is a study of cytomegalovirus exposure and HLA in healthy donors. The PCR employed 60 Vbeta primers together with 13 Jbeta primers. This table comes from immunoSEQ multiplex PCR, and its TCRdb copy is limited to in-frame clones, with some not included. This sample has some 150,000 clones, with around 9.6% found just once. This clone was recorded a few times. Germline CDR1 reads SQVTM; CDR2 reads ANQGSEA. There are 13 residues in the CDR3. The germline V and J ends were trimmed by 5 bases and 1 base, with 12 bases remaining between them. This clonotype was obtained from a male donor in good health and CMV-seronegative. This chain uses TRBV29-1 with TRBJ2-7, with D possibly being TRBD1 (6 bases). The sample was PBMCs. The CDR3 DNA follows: TGCAGCGTTACCCGGGACAATTCCTACGAGCAGTACTTC. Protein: CSVTRDNSYEQYF.